This T cell receptor beta chain was sequenced for a study of T cells after yellow fever vaccination. CDR3 length equals 15 residues. Germline lookup yields CDR1 KGHSH and CDR2 LQKENI. V lost 3 bases and J lost 6, with 17 bases in between. The study's findings and limits: A small proportion of clonotypes was detected in both the CD4 and CD8 compartments. Reappearance after the booster was seen for most primary-vaccination clones, at 95% to 96% CD4 and 75% to 90% CD8. Repertoires sorted by FACS could include abundant clonotypes that are contaminants from the bulk population.

By 5'RACE template switching, TCR cDNA was produced, with a universal primer site and UMIs added in the process. TCRdb re-derived calls from the 5' RACE reads in MiXCR, one entry per CDR3 protein. The sample lists about 22,000 distinct CDR3 sequences, roughly 5.6% seen once, with around 19% in the top ten. This clonotype has at least ten counts. This specimen consisted of PBMCs, either bulk or a sorted T-cell subset (CD4+, CD8+, memory, or dextramer-sorted; not recorded which), obtained more than 35 days after the first yellow fever vaccination. The sequence derives from a man between 18 and 29 years old who received the YFV17D yellow fever vaccine. The V gene is TRBV18, the J gene TRBJ1-1, with a tentative D call TRBD1 (5 bases). Here the CDR3 reads CASSPTLVWGPEAFF. Here the CDR3 DNA reads TGTGCCAGCTCACCGACCTTAGTTTGGGGCCCTGAAGCTTTCTTT.